This T cell receptor (beta chain) was identified during a study of CD8 T cells in Susac syndrome. Random hexamers were used to reverse transcribe about 0.45 to 1 ug of RNA. Using its own MiXCR run on the immunoSEQ multiplex PCR reads, TCRdb lists one record per CDR3 protein. Of 100,000 to 150,000 distinct CDR3 sequences in the sample, under 96% were seen once. The CDR3 totals 12 residues. Germline V gives CDR1 ENHRY, CDR2 SYGVKD. Trimming took off 4 bases at V and 5 bases at J, with 8 bases between the two ends. This clonotype was obtained from a human donor with Susac syndrome. The material sequenced was CD4+ T cells from PBMCs. This chain connects TRBV10-3 to TRBJ2-5, with D perhaps TRBD2 (5 bases). In DNA, the CDR3 is TGTGCCATCAGTGTTTCGGGGGAGACCCAGTACTTC. Translation gives CAISVSGETQYF.